Below, 2 T cell receptor beta chains from the same sample are listed, as sequenced in a study of T cells in Graves' hyperthyroidism and ophthalmopathy. Using RNA transcripts as the source, TCR beta CDR3 regions were amplified. First-round RT-PCR targeting the TCR CDR3 was performed with the HTBI primer set. TCRdb re-analysed the multiplex PCR reads in MiXCR, keeping a single row per CDR3 protein. The table includes 300,000 to 450,000 distinct CDR3 sequences, over 11% detected once. Sequencing was performed on blood. The receptor set was obtained from a woman aged 60-70 years with Graves' hyperthyroidism.

This clonotype was recorded many times. The chain has TRBV20-1 and TRBJ2-7; 10 positions agree with TRBD2. V lost 1 base and J lost 5; bases outside the gene matches: 11. Germline CDR1 reads DFQATT; CDR2 reads SNEGSKA (reference sequence). This CDR3 has 16 residues. CDR3 sequence: CSARGTGTSALNEQYF. The CDR3 DNA is TGCAGTGCTAGAGGCACCGGGACTAGCGCCCTGAACGAGCAGTACTTC.

This clonotype showed up just a few times. V and J are TRBV5-1 and TRBJ1-1, with D possibly matching TRBD1 (5 bases). V lost 5 bases to trimming and J lost 3 bases, with 11 bases between them. This CDR3 comprises 13 residues. The germline V gene encodes CDR1 SGHRS and CDR2 YFSETQ. CDR3 residues: CASSVLGDTEAFF. DNA for the CDR3: TGCGCCAGCAGTGTGTTAGGGGACACTGAAGCTTTCTTT.